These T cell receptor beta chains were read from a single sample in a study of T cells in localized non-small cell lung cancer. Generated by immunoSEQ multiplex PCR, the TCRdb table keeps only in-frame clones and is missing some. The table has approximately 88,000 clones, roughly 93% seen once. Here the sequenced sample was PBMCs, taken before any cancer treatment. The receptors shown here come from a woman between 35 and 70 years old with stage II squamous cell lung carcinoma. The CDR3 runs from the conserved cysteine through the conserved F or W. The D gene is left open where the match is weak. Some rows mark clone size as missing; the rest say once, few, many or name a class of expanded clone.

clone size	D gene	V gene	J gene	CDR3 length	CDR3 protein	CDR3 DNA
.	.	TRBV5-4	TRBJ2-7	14	CASSLAGLLTEQYF	TGTGCCAGCAGCTTGGCGGGACTCCTTACCGAGCAGTACTTC
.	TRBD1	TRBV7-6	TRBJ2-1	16	CASSYTGGVIYNEQFF	TGTGCCAGCAGCTATACAGGGGGCGTCATCTACAATGAGCAGTTCTTC
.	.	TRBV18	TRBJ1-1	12	CASSDLGTEAFF	TGTGCCAGCTCAGACCTGGGCACTGAAGCTTTCTTT
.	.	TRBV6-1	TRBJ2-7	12	CASSAIGAEQYF	TGTGCCAGCAGCGCCATAGGGGCCGAGCAGTACTTC
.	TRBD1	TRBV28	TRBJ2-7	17	CASRSDPGTVKFYEQYF	TGTGCCAGCAGGTCAGACCCCGGGACAGTAAAATTCTACGAGCAGTACTTC
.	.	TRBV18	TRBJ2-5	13	CASSRSYQETQYF	TGTGCCAGCTCGCGGAGTTACCAAGAGACCCAGTACTTC
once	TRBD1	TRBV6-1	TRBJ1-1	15	CASSGGQGWITEAFF	TGTGCCAGCAGTGGGGGACAGGGGTGGATCACTGAAGCTTTCTTT
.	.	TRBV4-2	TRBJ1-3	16	CASSQDGGPSGNTIYF	TGTGCCAGCAGCCAAGATGGAGGGCCTTCTGGAAACACCATATATTTT
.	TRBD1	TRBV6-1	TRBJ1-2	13	CASKRDRNYGYTF	TGTGCCAGCAAAAGGGACAGAAACTATGGCTACACCTTC
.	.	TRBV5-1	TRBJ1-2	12	CARGQPKDGYTF	TGCGCGCGGGGGCAGCCGAAGGATGGCTACACCTTC
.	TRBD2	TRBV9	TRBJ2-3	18	CASSEEGLAGNPGDTQYF	TGTGCCAGCAGCGAAGAGGGACTAGCGGGGAACCCGGGAGATACGCAGTATTTT
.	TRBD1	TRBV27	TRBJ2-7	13	CASSWTGAVEQYF	TGTGCCAGCAGTTGGACAGGGGCGGTCGAGCAGTACTTC
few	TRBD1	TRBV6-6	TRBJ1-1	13	CASSDRGNTEAFF	TGTGCCAGCTCGGACAGGGGGAACACTGAAGCTTTCTTT
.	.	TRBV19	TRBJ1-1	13	CASSIRRGTEAFF	TGTGCCAGTAGTATCCGAAGAGGGACTGAAGCTTTCTTT
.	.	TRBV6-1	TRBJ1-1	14	CASSEHGTGTEAFF	TGTGCCAGCAGTGAACACGGGACCGGCACTGAAGCTTTCTTT
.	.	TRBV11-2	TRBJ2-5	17	CASSLDRVRDGQETQYF	TGTGCCAGCAGCTTAGATAGAGTTCGGGACGGGCAAGAGACCCAGTACTTC
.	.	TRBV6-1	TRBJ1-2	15	CASSQKLGADYGYTF	TGTGCCAGCAGTCAAAAACTGGGCGCTGACTATGGCTACACCTTC
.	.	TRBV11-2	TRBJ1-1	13	CASSLGLNTEAFF	TGTGCCAGCAGCCTCGGACTTAACACTGAAGCTTTCTTT
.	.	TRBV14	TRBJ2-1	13	CASSSGLINEQFF	TGTGCCAGCAGCTCGGGACTGATCAATGAGCAGTTCTTC
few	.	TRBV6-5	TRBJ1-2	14	CASSYSTTGLGYTF	TGTGCCAGCAGTTACTCGACAACGGGGCTTGGCTACACCTTC
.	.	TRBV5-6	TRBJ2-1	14	CASSRDTNSNEQFF	TGTGCCAGCAGCCGGGACACCAATAGCAATGAGCAGTTCTTC
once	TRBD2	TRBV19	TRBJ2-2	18	CASSPRGAGVGNTGELFF	TGTGCCAGTAGTCCCCGTGGAGCGGGAGTAGGGAACACCGGGGAGCTGTTTTTT
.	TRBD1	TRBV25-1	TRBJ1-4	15	CASSEYGRGLEKLFF	TGTGCCAGCAGTGAATATGGCAGGGGGCTTGAAAAACTGTTTTTT
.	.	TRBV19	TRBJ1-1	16	CASSGTQMPQNTEAFF	TGTGCCAGTAGTGGGACACAGATGCCACAGAACACTGAAGCTTTCTTT
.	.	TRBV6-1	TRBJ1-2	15	CASRVITGKSRGYTF	TGTGCCAGCAGGGTGATTACAGGAAAATCTCGTGGCTACACCTTC
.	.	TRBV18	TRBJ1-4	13	CASSTGINEKLFF	TGTGCCAGCTCTACAGGGATTAATGAAAAACTGTTTTTT
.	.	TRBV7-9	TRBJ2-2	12	CASSLEAGELFF	TGTGCCAGCAGCTTAGAGGCTGGGGAGCTGTTTTTT
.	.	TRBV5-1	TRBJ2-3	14	CASSLLAGTDTQYF	TGCGCCAGCAGCCTCTTAGCGGGCACAGATACGCAGTATTTT
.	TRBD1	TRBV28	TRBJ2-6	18	CASSSLGRGQTGANVLTF	TGTGCCAGCAGTTCCCTCGGCAGGGGGCAAACGGGGGCCAACGTCCTGACTTTC
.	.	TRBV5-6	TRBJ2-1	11	CASSFNDEQFF	TGTGCCAGCAGCTTTAACGATGAGCAGTTCTTC
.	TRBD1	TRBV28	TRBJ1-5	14	CASSSRDRGKPQHF	TGTGCCAGCAGTTCAAGGGACAGGGGAAAGCCCCAGCATTTT
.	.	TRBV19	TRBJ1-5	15	CASSIWGEPNQPQHF	TGTGCCAGTAGTATCTGGGGGGAGCCTAATCAGCCCCAGCATTTT
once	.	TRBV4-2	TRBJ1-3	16	CASSQDWARPGNTIYF	TGTGCCAGCAGCCAAGATTGGGCGCGGCCTGGAAACACCATATATTTT
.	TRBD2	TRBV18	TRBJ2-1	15	CASSPGTSNGNEQFF	TGTGCCAGCTCACCAGGGACTAGCAATGGGAATGAGCAGTTCTTC
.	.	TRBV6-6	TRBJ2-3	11	CASGFGDTQYF	TGTGCCAGCGGTTTCGGAGATACGCAGTATTTT
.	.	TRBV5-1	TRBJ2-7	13	CASSLGGGYEQYF	TGCGCCAGCAGCTTGGGGGGAGGCTACGAGCAGTACTTC
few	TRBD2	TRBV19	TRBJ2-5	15	CASSIRLAVQETQYF	TGTGCCAGTAGTATCCGCCTAGCGGTCCAAGAGACCCAGTACTTC
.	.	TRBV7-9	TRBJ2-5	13	CASDDRTEETQYF	TGTGCCAGTGACGATCGGACAGAAGAGACCCAGTACTTC
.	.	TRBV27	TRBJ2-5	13	CASSPRYQETQYF	TGTGCCAGCAGTCCACGGTACCAAGAGACCCAGTACTTC
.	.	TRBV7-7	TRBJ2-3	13	CASSLGILGTQYF	TGTGCTAGCAGCTTAGGCATCCTAGGCACGCAGTATTTT
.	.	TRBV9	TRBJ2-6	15	CASSAWTDGANVLTF	TGTGCCAGCAGCGCTTGGACAGATGGGGCCAACGTCCTGACTTTC
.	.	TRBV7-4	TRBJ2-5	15	CASSLPIGGGETQYF	TGTGCCAGCAGCTTGCCCATCGGGGGTGGAGAGACCCAGTACTTC
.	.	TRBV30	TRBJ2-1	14	CAWSGGLAASEQFF	TGTGCCTGGAGTGGGGGATTAGCGGCCTCTGAGCAGTTCTTC
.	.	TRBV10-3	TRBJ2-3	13	CAISPRSTDTQYF	TGTGCCATCTCCCCCCGGAGCACAGATACGCAGTATTTT
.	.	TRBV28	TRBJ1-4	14	CASSPLATNEKLFF	TGTGCCAGCAGTCCTCTTGCAACTAATGAAAAACTGTTTTTT
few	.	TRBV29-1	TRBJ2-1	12	CSVVWGVNEQFF	TGCAGCGTTGTTTGGGGAGTTAATGAGCAGTTCTTC
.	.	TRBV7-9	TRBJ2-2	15	CASSLVSPQAGELFF	TGTGCCAGCAGCTTAGTATCTCCTCAGGCCGGGGAGCTGTTTTTT
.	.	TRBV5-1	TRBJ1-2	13	CASAGDMLGGYTF	TGCGCCAGCGCGGGGGATATGTTAGGTGGCTACACCTTC
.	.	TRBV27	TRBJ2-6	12	CASSTGANVLTF	TGTGCCAGCAGTACGGGGGCCAACGTCCTGACTTTC
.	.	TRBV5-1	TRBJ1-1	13	CASRRAMNTEAFF	TGCGCCAGCAGAAGGGCTATGAACACTGAAGCTTTCTTT
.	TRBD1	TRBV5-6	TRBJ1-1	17	CASSLQGTGVRYTEAFF	TGTGCCAGCAGCTTGCAGGGGACAGGGGTTAGGTACACTGAAGCTTTCTTT
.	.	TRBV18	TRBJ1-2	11	CASSDMSGYTF	TGTGCCAGCTCAGACATGTCTGGCTACACCTTC
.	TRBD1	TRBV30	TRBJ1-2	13	CAWSRDRNYGYTF	TGTGCCTGGAGTAGGGACAGGAACTATGGCTACACCTTC
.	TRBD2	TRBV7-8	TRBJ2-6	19	CASSWRLAGGSSGANVLTF	TGTGCCAGCAGCTGGAGACTAGCGGGGGGGAGCTCTGGGGCCAACGTCCTGACTTTC
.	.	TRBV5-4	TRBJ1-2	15	CASSLAREGNYGYTF	TGTGCCAGCAGCTTGGCGAGGGAGGGGAACTATGGCTACACCTTC
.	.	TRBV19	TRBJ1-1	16	CASRLTSGGANTEAFF	TGTGCCAGCCGACTTACCTCGGGGGGAGCGAACACTGAAGCTTTCTTT
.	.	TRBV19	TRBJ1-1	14	CASREGLRNTEAFF	TGTGCCAGTAGGGAGGGACTAAGGAACACTGAAGCTTTCTTT
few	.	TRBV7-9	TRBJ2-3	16	CASSLGGPDSTDTQYF	TGTGCCAGCAGCTTAGGAGGGCCGGATAGTACAGATACGCAGTATTTT
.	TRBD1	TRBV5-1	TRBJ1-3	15	CASKPGQPAGNTIYF	TGCGCCAGCAAACCGGGACAGCCTGCTGGAAACACCATATATTTT
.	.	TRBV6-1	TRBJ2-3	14	CASSEGATTDTQYF	TGTGCCAGCAGTGAGGGCGCGACCACAGATACGCAGTATTTT